This TCR beta chain was captured by sequencing in a study of T cells in Graves' hyperthyroidism and ophthalmopathy. Comment on this clonotype: Its target is not known.

Exclusion criteria comprised uncontrolled infection, other autoimmune disease, pregnancy or lactation. Orbital computed tomography and thyroid ultrasound, together with serum TRAb and thyroxine and clinical symptoms, were used for diagnoses. The TCR beta CDR3 regions underwent amplification using RNA transcripts as the source. The TCR CDR3 was amplified in a first-round RT-PCR using the HTBI primer set. TCRdb re-called the multiplex PCR reads through MiXCR, storing one row per CDR3 protein. The sample shows around 500,000 distinct CDR3 sequences, around 13% of them seen only once. Germline V gives CDR1 SGHAT, CDR2 FQNNGV. The CDR3 covers 16 residues. Unmatched junction bases numbered 10, after V lost 6 bases and J lost 3 bases. Study-wide points: Blood also held most thyroid clonotypes expanded beyond 0.001. A 13 V-J signature model discriminated ophthalmopathy versus stable hyperthyroidism.

The chain couples TRBV11-2 to TRBJ1-4; 7 bases are shared with TRBD1. This sequence originates from a woman in her thirties or forties with Graves' hyperthyroidism. Sequencing was performed on blood. In DNA form, the CDR3 reads TGTGCCAGCAGTCCGTTCACAGGGGAGGCTAATGAAAAACTGTTTTTT. Encoded protein: CASSPFTGEANEKLFF.